The source of this T cell receptor (beta chain) is a study of blood T cells in healthy people across ages. Next came a second PCR, run for about 7 to 11 cycles, which used a sample-barcoded 5' primer along with a J-beta primer mix. TCRdb itself ran the 5' RACE reads through MiXCR, one entry per CDR3 protein. This table holds more than 500,000 distinct CDR3 sequences, about 25% found once. CDR1 is MNHEY and CDR2 is SVGEGT in the germline V gene. The CDR3 covers 15 residues. V was shortened by 2 bases and J by 6 bases, with 14 bases between the two germline ends. These data are also associated with another study on T cells of mothers and their children. That investigation notes: The TCR beta CDR3 read count exceeded 9.5 million for each mother and was about 3 million for each child.

The V gene is TRBV6-2 or TRBV6-3, the J gene TRBJ2-1; D is possibly TRBD2 (5 bases). The sequenced sample was blood. The sequence derives from a boy younger than 10 in good health. CDR3 amino acids: CASSYGAEYRNEQFF. The CDR3 coding sequence is TGTGCCAGCAGTTACGGAGCGGAGTACCGCAATGAGCAGTTCTTC.